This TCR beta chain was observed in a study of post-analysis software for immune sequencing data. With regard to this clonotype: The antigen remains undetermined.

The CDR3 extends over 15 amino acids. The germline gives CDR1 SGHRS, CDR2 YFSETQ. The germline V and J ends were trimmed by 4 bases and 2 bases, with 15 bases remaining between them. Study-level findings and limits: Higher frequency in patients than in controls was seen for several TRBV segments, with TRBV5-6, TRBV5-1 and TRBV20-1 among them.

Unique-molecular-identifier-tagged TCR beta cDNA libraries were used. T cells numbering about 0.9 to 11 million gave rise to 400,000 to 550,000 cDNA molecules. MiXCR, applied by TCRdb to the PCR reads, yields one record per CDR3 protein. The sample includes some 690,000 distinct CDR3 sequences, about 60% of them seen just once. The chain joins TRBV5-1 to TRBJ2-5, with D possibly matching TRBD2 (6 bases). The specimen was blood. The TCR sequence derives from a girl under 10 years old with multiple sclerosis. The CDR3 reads CASSRSGLGQETQYF. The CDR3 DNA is TGCGCCAGCAGCAGATCGGGACTGGGACAAGAGACCCAGTACTTC. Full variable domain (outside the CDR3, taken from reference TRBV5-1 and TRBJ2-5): KAGVTQTPRYLIKTRGQQVTLSCSPISGHRSVSWYQQTPGQGLQFLFEYFSETQRNKGNFPGRFSGRQFSNSRSEMNVSTLELGDSALYLCASSRSGLGQETQYFGPGTRLLVL.